This TCR beta chain comes out of a study of cytomegalovirus exposure and HLA in healthy donors. Overall study results and limits: Both high specificity and high sensitivity reportedly marked the classifier's diagnosis of cytomegalovirus status. Altogether, 150 to 200 TCR beta chains were recorded as cytomegalovirus-associated. Testing in vitro showed a few CMV-associated chains specific for CMV antigens.

A note on this clone: Its antigen is currently unknown.

These donors were members of the roughly 120-subject validation cohort, a group separate from the roughly 700-subject first cohort. The protocol was immunoSEQ multiplex PCR, while the TCRdb copy is restricted to in-frame clones and leaves out a portion. The sample has about 170,000 clones, roughly 86% seen once. Material: PBMCs. The receptor's source is a man younger than 35 in good health and CMV-seropositive.

The CDR3 nucleotides read TGTGCCAGTAGGACAGGCAATTCACCCCTCCACTTT. It specifies CASRTGNSPLHF. The V and J genes are TRBV27 and TRBJ1-6; 7 bases map to TRBD1. The CDR3 contains 12 residues. The J segment lost 7 bases and the V segment lost 9 bases, leaving 3 bases of the junction unmatched. CDR1 and CDR2 (germline): MNHEY, SMNVEV (reference sequence).